These 17 T cell receptor beta chains originate from one sample sequenced in a study of blood T cell repertoires in COVID-19. This table comes from immunoSEQ multiplex PCR, and its TCRdb copy is limited to in-frame clones, with some not included. Among about 430,000 clones listed, roughly 88% were seen once. Input material: PBMCs or T cells enriched from blood (not recorded which). The receptors derive from a woman under 40 with acute COVID-19.

The chain carries TRBV30 and TRBJ2-3, with D hard to call. Trimming cost V 0 bases and J 3 bases, with 7 bases left between them. The germline gives CDR1 GTSNPN, CDR2 SVGIG (reference sequence). This CDR3 spans 13 amino acids. CDR3 loop: CAWSVIQTDTQYF. The CDR3 DNA sequence: TGTGCCTGGAGTGTAATTCAGACAGATACGCAGTATTTT. Looking up the rest from reference TRBV30 and TRBJ2-3 gives the full variable domain: SQTIHQWPATLVQPVGSPLSLECTVEGTSNPNLYWYRQAAGRGLQLLFYSVGIGQISSEVPQNLSASRPQDRQFILSSKKLLLSDSGFYLCAWSVIQTDTQYFGPGTRLTVL.

The genes are TRBV27 and TRBJ1-5; no firm D call. V gave up 4 bases and J gave up 2 bases, with 21 bases separating them. The CDR3 spans 18 residues. Per germline, CDR1 MNHEY and CDR2 SMNVEV (reference sequence). CDR3 region: CASSSTPPRGLGNQPQHF. The CDR3, as DNA: TGTGCCAGCAGTTCTACCCCCCCGCGAGGGCTGGGCAATCAGCCCCAGCATTTT.

The gene calls are TRBV3-1 (or the pseudogene TRBV3-2) and TRBJ1-5; D is perhaps TRBD1 (5 bases). The CDR3 consists of 14 residues. Germline V gives CDR1 LGHDT, CDR2 YNNKEL (reference sequence). V shed 1 base and J shed 6 bases, with 10 bases lying between them. CDR3: CASSQGQGAQPQHF. In DNA, the CDR3 is TGTGCCAGCAGCCAAGGGCAGGGCGCTCAGCCCCAGCATTTT.

The V gene is TRBV9, the J gene TRBJ1-3, with TRBD1 as a possible D gene (6 bases). The CDR3 spans 15 residues. V was shortened by 0 bases and J by 4 bases, with 11 bases between the two germline ends. The germline CDR1 and CDR2 sequences are SGDLS and YYNGEE. The CDR3: CASSVETGQGNTIYF. In nucleotides, the CDR3 is TGTGCCAGCAGCGTAGAAACAGGGCAAGGAAACACCATATATTTT.

This chain links TRBV6-5 with TRBJ2-2, with D uncertain. The germline V gene encodes CDR1 MNHEY and CDR2 SVGAGI. CDR3 length equals 11 residues. V was cut by 6 bases and J by 5 bases, with 4 bases left in between. Written as DNA, the CDR3 is TGTGCCAGCAGCTTGACCGGGGAGCTGTTTTTT. It codes for CASSLTGELFF.

This clone was seen only a few times. The chain uses TRBV7-2 and TRBJ1-2; 7 nucleotides agree with TRBD1. Looked up from germline, CDR1 is SGHTA and CDR2 is FQGNSA. Unmatched junction bases numbered 9, after V lost 3 bases and J lost 8 bases. The CDR3 loop spans 14 amino acids. For the CDR3, the DNA is TGTGCCAGCAGCTTCTCAAACAGGGGTGGCGGCTACACCTTC. It encodes CASSFSNRGGGYTF.

This sequence joins TRBV5-1 and TRBJ2-3; possibly TRBD2 for D (5 bases). The V gene lost 1 base and the J gene lost 3 bases, with 9 bases spanning the gap. Looked up from germline, CDR1 is SGHRS and CDR2 is YFSETQ. The CDR3 is 14 residues long. The CDR3 bases are TGCGCCAGCAGCTTGAACAGCGGTACAGATACGCAGTATTTT. Protein: CASSLNSGTDTQYF.

The chain recombines TRBV3-1 (or the pseudogene TRBV3-2) with TRBJ2-3; 8 bases line up with TRBD2. V was pared by 1 base and J by 3 bases, with 3 bases of the junction left unmatched. The germline gives CDR1 LGHDT, CDR2 YNNKEL (reference sequence). The CDR3 totals 15 residues. The CDR3 bases are TGTGCCAGCAGCCAAGCGGGACTAGGAACAGATACGCAGTATTTT. Translation gives CASSQAGLGTDTQYF.

This clone was detected only once. This chain uses TRBV18 with TRBJ2-7; 8 bases align to TRBD1. The CDR3 spans 16 residues. With 3 bases clipped from V and 0 bases from J, the junction kept 7 bases outside the gene matches. CDR1 and CDR2 from the germline V gene are KGHSH and LQKENI. Written as DNA, the CDR3 is TGTGCCAGCTCACCGATACAGGGGGGCCCCTCCTACGAGCAGTACTTC. This codes for CASSPIQGGPSYEQYF.

The chain combines TRBV5-1 with TRBJ1-1; 7 bases line up with TRBD1. V was clipped by 4 bases and J by 0 bases; unmatched bases: 9. The CDR3 has 16 amino acids. The germline V gene has CDR1 SGHRS and CDR2 YFSETQ. As DNA, the CDR3 is TGCGCCAGCAGCCCCTGGGACAGCACCATGAACACTGAAGCTTTCTTT. This translates into CASSPWDSTMNTEAFF.

The V call is TRBV4-1, the J call TRBJ2-5; 11 bases are a match to TRBD2. CDR1 MGHRA and CDR2 YSYEKL come from the germline V gene. With V trimmed by 0 bases and J by 8 bases, 8 bases remained unmatched. The CDR3 covers 16 residues. CDR3: CASSQENSGGAVTQYF. The CDR3 DNA sequence: TGCGCCAGCAGCCAAGAGAATAGCGGGGGGGCCGTAACCCAGTACTTC.

The V and J genes are TRBV24-1 and TRBJ2-2, with unresolved D. Germline CDR1 KGHDR, CDR2 SFDVKD. Trimming cost V 3 bases and J 7 bases, with 8 bases left between them. The CDR3 runs to 13 residues. CDR3 region: CATSDTVHGELFF. CDR3 bases: TGTGCCACCAGTGATACAGTGCACGGGGAGCTGTTTTTT.

The V and J genes are TRBV25-1 and TRBJ1-4; unclear D gene. Germline CDR1 is MGHDK and CDR2 is SYGVNS. The CDR3 has 16 amino acids. The V end lost 3 bases, the J end lost 0 bases, and 11 bases lay between the germline ends. The CDR3 nucleotides read TGTGCCAGCAGTGATCCCCGGGTAGCAACTAATGAAAAACTGTTTTTT. This gives the protein CASSDPRVATNEKLFF. Full variable domain (missing parts from reference TRBV25-1 and TRBJ1-4): EADIYQTPRYLVIGTGKKITLECSQTMGHDKMYWYQQDPGMELHLIHYSYGVNSTEKGDLSSESTVSRIRTEHFPLTLESARPSHTSQYLCASSDPRVATNEKLFFGSGTQLSVL.

The V call is TRBV5-1, the J call TRBJ1-1; 8 nucleotides line up with TRBD1. The CDR3 runs 17 residues. Germline CDR1 SGHRS, CDR2 YFSETQ. Trimming removed 5 bases from V and 2 bases from J; junction bases left unmatched: 14. This CDR3 is CASRSNQGAMLNTEAFF. In nucleotides, the CDR3 is TGCGCCAGCAGATCTAATCAGGGGGCTATGTTAAACACTGAAGCTTTCTTT.

The gene calls are TRBV19 and TRBJ2-2; D gene uncertain. The CDR3 is 13 amino acids. The germline CDR1 and CDR2 sequences are LNHDA and SQIVND (reference sequence). Trimming cost V 7 bases and J 0 bases, with 6 bases left between them. The CDR3 reads CASNQANTGELFF. The CDR3, as DNA: TGTGCCAGTAATCAGGCGAACACCGGGGAGCTGTTTTTT.

J is TRBJ2-4 and V is TRBV9; possibly TRBD1 for D (6 bases). The V gene's germline CDR1 is SGDLS and CDR2 YYNGEE. Trimming removed 0 bases from V and 1 base from J, with 8 bases in between. The CDR3 covers 15 residues. Here the CDR3 reads CASSVAQGAKNIQYF. CDR3 bases: TGTGCCAGCAGCGTAGCTCAGGGGGCCAAAAACATTCAGTACTTC.

This clone has only one observation. This chain links TRBV3-1 (or the pseudogene TRBV3-2) with TRBJ1-2; D is unresolved. The germline V gene encodes CDR1 LGHDT and CDR2 YNNKEL (reference sequence). Trimming shortened V by 1 base and J by 8 bases, and 11 bases separated the two germline ends. This CDR3 contains 13 residues. CDR3 nucleotide sequence: TGTGCCAGCAGCCAAGGGATCGAGGGAGGCTACACCTTC. Translation: CASSQGIEGGYTF.